This T cell receptor beta chain originates from a study of cytomegalovirus exposure and HLA in healthy donors. This CDR3 region has 15 residues. From germline, CDR1 is LNHDA and CDR2 SQIVND (reference sequence). Trimming took off 6 bases at V and 0 bases at J, with 12 bases between the two ends. PCR used 60 Vbeta primers and 13 Jbeta primers. Clones were sequenced by immunoSEQ multiplex PCR, and TCRdb holds only the in-frame ones, with some missing. The repertoire holds roughly 140,000 clones, with more than 65% as singletons. In this sample, this clone turned up a few times. Other DNA sequences within the sample encode an identical CDR3.

The clonotype was recovered from a man between 45 and 60 years old in good health and CMV-seropositive. Source material: PBMCs. This sequence joins TRBV19 and TRBJ1-5; maybe TRBD1 (6 bases). The CDR3 DNA reads TGTGCCAGTAGCATCGGACAGCATAGCAATCAGCCCCAGCATTTT. This translates into CASSIGQHSNQPQHF.